This T cell receptor (beta chain) appears in the sequencing data of a study of cytomegalovirus exposure and HLA in healthy donors. V was pared by 7 bases and J by 2 bases, with 11 bases of the junction left unmatched. This CDR3 region has 16 residues. Germline CDR1 is WSHSY and CDR2 is SAAADI. Everyone who donated was a healthy bone marrow donor. The PCR employed 60 Vbeta primers together with 13 Jbeta primers. Generated by immunoSEQ multiplex PCR, the TCRdb table keeps only in-frame clones and is missing some. The profile covers 150,000 to 200,000 clones, with around 83% appearing a single time and 1.7% taken by the ten largest. This clone is a singleton in its sample.

This clonotype was sampled from a woman under 30 in good health and CMV-seronegative. This rearrangement joins TRBV10-2 to TRBJ2-1, with 7 bases lining up with TRBD2. The specimen was PBMCs. CDR3 residues: CASTRGRSGTYNEQFF. In nucleotides, the CDR3 is TGCGCCAGCACCCGGGGGAGAAGCGGGACCTACAATGAGCAGTTCTTC.